This TCR beta chain was identified during a study of TIL therapy for anti-PD-1-resistant metastatic lung cancer. This was the immunoSEQ v3 assay. Repertoires were generated with immunoSEQ multiplex PCR, while TCRdb's copy carries only in-frame clones and drops some. The sample yields under 20,000 clones, almost 80% seen once. Documented time point: pre-treatment sample, taken before nivolumab and TIL therapy. CDR1 and CDR2 (germline): MNHEY, SMNVEV (reference sequence). This CDR3 is built from 16 residues. V lost 3 bases, J lost 3 bases, and 9 bases stayed unmatched. The chain has TRBV27 and TRBJ2-7, with 9 positions matching TRBD1. This clonotype was obtained from a person aged 25-85 years with non-small cell lung cancer. Sample: blood, taken at baseline. The CDR3 DNA is TGTGCCAGCAGTTTCCGTCTCGGGACAGGGAGCTACGAGCAGTACTTC. It specifies CASSFRLGTGSYEQYF.